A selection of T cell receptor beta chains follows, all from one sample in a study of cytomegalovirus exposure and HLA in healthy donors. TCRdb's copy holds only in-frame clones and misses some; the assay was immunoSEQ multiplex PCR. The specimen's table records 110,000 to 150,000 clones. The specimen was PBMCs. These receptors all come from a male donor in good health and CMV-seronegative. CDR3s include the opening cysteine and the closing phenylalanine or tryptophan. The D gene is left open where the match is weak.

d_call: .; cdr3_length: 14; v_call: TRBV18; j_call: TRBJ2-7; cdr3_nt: TGTGCCAGCTCACTAAACAGGGTTGAGCACGAGCAGTACTTC; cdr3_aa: CASSLNRVEHEQYF
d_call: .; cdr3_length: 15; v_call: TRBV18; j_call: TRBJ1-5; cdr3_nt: TGTGCCAGCTCCCCCTCAGGGAAGCCTATTCAGCCCCAGCATTTT; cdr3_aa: CASSPSGKPIQPQHF
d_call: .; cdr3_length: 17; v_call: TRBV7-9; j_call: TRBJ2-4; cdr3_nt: TGTGCCAGCAGCTTAGGGGGGGAAGGAATAGCCAAAAACATTCAGTACTTC; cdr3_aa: CASSLGGEGIAKNIQYF
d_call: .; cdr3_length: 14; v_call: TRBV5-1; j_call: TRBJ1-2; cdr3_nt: TGCGCCAGCAGCTTGGACAGGGCAAACTATGGCTACACCTTC; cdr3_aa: CASSLDRANYGYTF
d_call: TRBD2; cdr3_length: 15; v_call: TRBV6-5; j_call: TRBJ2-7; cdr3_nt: TGTGCCAGCAGGCGACTAGGGCGGGAGTCGTACGAGCAGTACTTC; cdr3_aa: CASRRLGRESYEQYF
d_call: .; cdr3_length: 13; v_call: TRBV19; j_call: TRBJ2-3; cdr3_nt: TGTGCCAGTAGCAGAACCCCAATAGATACGCAGTATTTT; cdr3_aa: CASSRTPIDTQYF
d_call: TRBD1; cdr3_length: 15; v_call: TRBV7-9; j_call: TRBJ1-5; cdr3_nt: TGTGCCAGCAGCCCCGGGGACAGGGGAGATCAGCCCCAGCATTTT; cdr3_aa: CASSPGDRGDQPQHF
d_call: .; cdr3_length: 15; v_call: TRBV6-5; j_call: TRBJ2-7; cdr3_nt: TGTGCCAGCAGGACGGCGACCCTAGGGGACTACGAGCAGTACTTC; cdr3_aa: CASRTATLGDYEQYF
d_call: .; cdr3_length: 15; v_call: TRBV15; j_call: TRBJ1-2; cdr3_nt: TGTGCCACCAGCAGAGATCTCGAGACTGAGTATGGCTACACCTTC; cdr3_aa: CATSRDLETEYGYTF
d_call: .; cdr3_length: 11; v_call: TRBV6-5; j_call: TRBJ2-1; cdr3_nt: TGTGCCACCATGGGGGCGAGATTCTGGTTCTTC; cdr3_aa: CATMGARFWFF
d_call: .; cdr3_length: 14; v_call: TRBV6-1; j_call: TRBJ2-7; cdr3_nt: TGTGCCAGCACTTTGGGACAAAGCTCCTACGAGCAGTACTTC; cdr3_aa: CASTLGQSSYEQYF
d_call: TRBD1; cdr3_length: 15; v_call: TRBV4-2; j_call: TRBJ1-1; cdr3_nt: TGTGCCAGCAGCCAAGAAGGGGACAGGCGCACTGAAGCTTTCTTT; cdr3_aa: CASSQEGDRRTEAFF
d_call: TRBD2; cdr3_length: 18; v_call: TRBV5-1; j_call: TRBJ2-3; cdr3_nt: TGCGCCAGCAGCGTGGGTGGTGTGGCGGGGGGGCCTGTGGATACGCAGTATTTT; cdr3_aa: CASSVGGVAGGPVDTQYF
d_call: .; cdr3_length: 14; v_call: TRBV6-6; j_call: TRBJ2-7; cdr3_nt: TGTGCCAGCAGTTACAAACACAGGGACAACGAGCAGTACTTC; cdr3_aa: CASSYKHRDNEQYF
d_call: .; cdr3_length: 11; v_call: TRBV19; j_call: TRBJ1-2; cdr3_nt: TGTGCCTCCCGAGGGTTCTATGGCTACACCTTC; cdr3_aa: CASRGFYGYTF
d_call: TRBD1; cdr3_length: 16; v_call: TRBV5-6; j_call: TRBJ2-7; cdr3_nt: TGTGCCAGCAGCTTGGATCCGGACAGGGGGGTGTACGAGCAGTACTTC; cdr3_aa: CASSLDPDRGVYEQYF
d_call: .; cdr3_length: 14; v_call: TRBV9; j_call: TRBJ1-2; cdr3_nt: TGTGCCAGCAGCCCGGGGGGGGGACTCGATGGCTACACCTTC; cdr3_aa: CASSPGGGLDGYTF
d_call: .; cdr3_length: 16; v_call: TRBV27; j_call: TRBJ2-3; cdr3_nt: TGTGCCAGCAGTTTCGGGCTCCGGACTAACACAGATACGCAGTATTTT; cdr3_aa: CASSFGLRTNTDTQYF
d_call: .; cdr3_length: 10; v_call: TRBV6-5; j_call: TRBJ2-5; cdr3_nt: TGTGCCAGCGGGACACCGGTGGAGTACTTC; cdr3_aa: CASGTPVEYF
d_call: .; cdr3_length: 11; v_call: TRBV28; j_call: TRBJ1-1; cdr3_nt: TGTGCCAGCAGTTTCGGCACTGAAGCTTTCTTT; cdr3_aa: CASSFGTEAFF
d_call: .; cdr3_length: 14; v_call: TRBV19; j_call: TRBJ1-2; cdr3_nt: TGTGCCAGTAGAATCACCGGACTGCCGGAGGGCTACACCTTC; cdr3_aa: CASRITGLPEGYTF
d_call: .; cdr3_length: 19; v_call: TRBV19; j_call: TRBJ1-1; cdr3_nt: TGTGCCAGTAGTATAGCGGGGCAATGGAGGTCGGGACACCGCATTGAAGCTTTCTTT; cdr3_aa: CASSIAGQWRSGHRIEAFF
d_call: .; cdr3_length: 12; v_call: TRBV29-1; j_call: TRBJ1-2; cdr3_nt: TGCAGCGTTGAAGATCGAGGCTATGGCTACACCTTC; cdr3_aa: CSVEDRGYGYTF
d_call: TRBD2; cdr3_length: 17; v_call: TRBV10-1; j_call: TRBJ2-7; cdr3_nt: TGCGCCACCACCCCGGGAGGATCGGAAGGTCGCCCCTACGAGCAGTACTTC; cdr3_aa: CATTPGGSEGRPYEQYF
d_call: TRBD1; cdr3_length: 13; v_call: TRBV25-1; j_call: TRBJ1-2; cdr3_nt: TGTGCCAGCAATGGACAGGGGTTTGGTGGCTACACCTTC; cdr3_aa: CASNGQGFGGYTF
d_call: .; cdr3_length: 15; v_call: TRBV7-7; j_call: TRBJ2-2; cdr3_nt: TGTGCTAGCAGCAGGACAGACGCGAACACCGGGGAGCTGTTTTTT; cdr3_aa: CASSRTDANTGELFF
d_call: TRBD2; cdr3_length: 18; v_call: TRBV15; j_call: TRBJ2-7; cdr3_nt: TGTGCCACCAGCCGAAGGGGGACTAGCGGGAGATTTGGGTACGAGCAGTACTTC; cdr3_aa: CATSRRGTSGRFGYEQYF
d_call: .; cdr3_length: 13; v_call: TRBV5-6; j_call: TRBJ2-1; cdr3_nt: TGTGCCAGCAGTCCGGCGGGGTACAATGAGCAGTTCTTC; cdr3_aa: CASSPAGYNEQFF
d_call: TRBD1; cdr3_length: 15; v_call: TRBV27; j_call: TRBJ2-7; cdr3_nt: TGTGCCAGCACTTCCCCGGGACAGGGGTACGGCGAGCAGTACTTC; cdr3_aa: CASTSPGQGYGEQYF
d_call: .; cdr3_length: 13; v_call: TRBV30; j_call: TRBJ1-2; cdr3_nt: TGTGCCTGGATAGCGGAGCCGACGGGTGGCTACACCTTC; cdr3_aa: CAWIAEPTGGYTF
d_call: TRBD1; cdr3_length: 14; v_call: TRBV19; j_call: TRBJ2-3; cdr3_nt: TGTGCCAGTAGTATGGGACAGTACACAGATACGCAGTATTTT; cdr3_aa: CASSMGQYTDTQYF
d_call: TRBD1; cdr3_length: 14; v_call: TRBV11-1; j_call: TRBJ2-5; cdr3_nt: TGTGCCAGCAGCTTAAGGACAGGACAAGAGACCCAGTACTTC; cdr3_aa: CASSLRTGQETQYF
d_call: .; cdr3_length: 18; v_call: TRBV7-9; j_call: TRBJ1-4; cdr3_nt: TGTGCCAGCAGCTTAGCGCAAGGGGAGGGGACAACTAATGAAAAACTGTTTTTT; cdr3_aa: CASSLAQGEGTTNEKLFF
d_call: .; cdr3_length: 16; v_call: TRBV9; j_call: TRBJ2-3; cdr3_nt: TGTGCCAGCAGCGTAGTAGCAAATAGGGGGACAGATACGCAGTATTTT; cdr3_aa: CASSVVANRGTDTQYF
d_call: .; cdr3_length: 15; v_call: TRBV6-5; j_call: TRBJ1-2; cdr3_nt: TGTGCCAGCAGTACCCCCGCGGCGGGCGCCTATGGCTACACCTTC; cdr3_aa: CASSTPAAGAYGYTF
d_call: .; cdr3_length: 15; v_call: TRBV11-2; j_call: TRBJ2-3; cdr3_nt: TGTGCCAGCAGCTTAAACGGGGTGTACACAGATACGCAGTATTTT; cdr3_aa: CASSLNGVYTDTQYF
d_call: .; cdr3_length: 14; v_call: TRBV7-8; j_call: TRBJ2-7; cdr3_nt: TGTGCCAGCAGTAATCGGGGGGCAGCCTACGAGCAGTACTTC; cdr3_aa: CASSNRGAAYEQYF
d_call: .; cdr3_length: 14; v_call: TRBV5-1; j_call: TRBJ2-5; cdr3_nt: TGCGCCAGCAGCTACGGGGGAGTAGAAGAGACCCAGTACTTC; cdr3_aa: CASSYGGVEETQYF
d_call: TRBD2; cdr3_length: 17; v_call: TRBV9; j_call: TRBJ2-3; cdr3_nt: TGTGCCAGCAGCGTCCCGTCTAGCGGGGGCAACACAGATACGCAGTATTTT; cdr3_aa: CASSVPSSGGNTDTQYF